Shown below are 4 T cell receptor beta chains from a single sample sequenced in a study of blood T cell repertoires in COVID-19. Clones were read by immunoSEQ multiplex PCR, and TCRdb kept only the in-frame ones, dropping some. The sample lists about 440,000 clones; around 88% were seen once. Material for sequencing was peripheral blood. The receptors shown here come from a woman aged 25-40 years with acute or convalescent COVID-19.

The genes are TRBV5-1 and TRBJ1-2, with D unresolved. Germline V gene sequence: CDR1 SGHRS, CDR2 YFSETQ. This CDR3 comprises 13 residues. V lost 0 bases to trimming and J lost 6 bases, with 9 bases between them. CDR3: CASSLDVGDGYTF. CDR3 bases: TGCGCCAGCAGCTTGGATGTCGGGGATGGCTACACCTTC.

The genes are TRBV4-1 and TRBJ2-7; 7 nucleotides match TRBD1. The germline CDR1 and CDR2 sequences are MGHRA and YSYEKL. The junction had 8 bases not matched to a gene; V was cut back by 0 bases and J by 6 bases. The CDR3 consists of 15 residues. Written as DNA, the CDR3 is TGCGCCAGCAGCCAAGAAAGAATCCGACAGGGCGAGCAGTACTTC. This translates into CASSQERIRQGEQYF.

The J gene is TRBJ2-1, the V gene TRBV2; unclear D gene. Per germline, CDR1 SNHLY and CDR2 FYNNEI. The CDR3 sequence is 14 residues long. Deletions cut 4 bases from V and 3 bases from J, with 10 bases between. The CDR3 DNA follows: TGTGCCAGCAGTGGCGGCGCCATCTACAATGAGCAGTTCTTC. Protein product: CASSGGAIYNEQFF.

V is TRBV5-1 and J is TRBJ2-1; D perhaps matches TRBD2 (7 bases). V lost 2 bases and J 14 bases, leaving 17 bases between the germline ends. This CDR3 region has 13 residues. The germline V gene encodes CDR1 SGHRS and CDR2 YFSETQ. The CDR3 here is CASSFGITGREFF. The CDR3 bases are TGCGCCAGCAGCTTTGGGATTACAGGGAGGGAGTTCTTC.